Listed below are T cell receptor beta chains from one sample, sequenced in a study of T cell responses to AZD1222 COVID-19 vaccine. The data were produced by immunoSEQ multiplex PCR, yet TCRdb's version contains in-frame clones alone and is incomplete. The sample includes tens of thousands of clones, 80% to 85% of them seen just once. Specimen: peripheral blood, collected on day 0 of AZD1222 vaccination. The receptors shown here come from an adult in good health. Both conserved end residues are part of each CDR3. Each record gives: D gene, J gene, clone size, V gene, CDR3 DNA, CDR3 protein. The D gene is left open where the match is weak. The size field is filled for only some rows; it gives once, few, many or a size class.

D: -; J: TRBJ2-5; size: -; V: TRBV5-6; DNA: TGTGCCAGCAGCTTTGGGGGGAGGGAGACCCAGTACTTC; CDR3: CASSFGGRETQYF
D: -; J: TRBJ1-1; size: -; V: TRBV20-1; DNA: TGCAGTGCTAAATCGGCCACTGAAGCTTTCTTT; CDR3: CSAKSATEAFF
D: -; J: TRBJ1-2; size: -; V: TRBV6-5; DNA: TGTGCCAGCAGGCTCCAGGACAGTCCCTATGGCTACACCTTC; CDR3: CASRLQDSPYGYTF
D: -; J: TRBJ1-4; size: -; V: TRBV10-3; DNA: TGTGCCATCAGTGAGGGACAACCTAATGAAAAACTGTTTTTT; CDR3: CAISEGQPNEKLFF
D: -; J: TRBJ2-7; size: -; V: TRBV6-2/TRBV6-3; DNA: TGTGCCAGCAGTTACGGCTGGGGTTCCTACGAGCAGTACTTC; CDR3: CASSYGWGSYEQYF
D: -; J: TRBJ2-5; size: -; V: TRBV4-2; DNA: TGTGCCAGCAGCCATGCAACATCTCTCGGGGAGACCCAGTACTTC; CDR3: CASSHATSLGETQYF
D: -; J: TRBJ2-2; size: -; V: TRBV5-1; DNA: TGCGCCAGCAGCTTGGGCAGGGCCATAGACACCGGGGAGCTGTTTTTT; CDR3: CASSLGRAIDTGELFF
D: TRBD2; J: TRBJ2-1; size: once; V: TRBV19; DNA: TGTGCCAGTAGTATAGCCCTAGCGGGGGGTGGTGAGCAGTTCTTC; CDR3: CASSIALAGGGEQFF
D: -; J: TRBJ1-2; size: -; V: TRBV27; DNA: TGTGCCAGCAGCCAAGACAGGTTGGATGGCTACACCTTC; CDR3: CASSQDRLDGYTF
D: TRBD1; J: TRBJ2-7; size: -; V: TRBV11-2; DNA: TGTGCCAGCAGCTTAATAGGGGGCCGGGCTCTAACCTACGAGCAGTACTTC; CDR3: CASSLIGGRALTYEQYF
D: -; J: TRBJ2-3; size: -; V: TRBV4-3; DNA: TGCGCCAGCAGCCATCATCCGGGACCAGGCCGGGATACGCAGTATTTT; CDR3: CASSHHPGPGRDTQYF
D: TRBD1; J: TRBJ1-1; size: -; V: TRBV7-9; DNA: TGTGCCAGCAGCTCGGGACAGATCACTGAAGCTTTCTTT; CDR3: CASSSGQITEAFF
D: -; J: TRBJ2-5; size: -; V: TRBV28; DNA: TGTGCCAGCAGAGGGACCAGGGAAGAGACCCAGTACTTC; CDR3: CASRGTREETQYF
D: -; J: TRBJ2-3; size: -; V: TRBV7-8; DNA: TGTGCCAGCAGCTTAATAATCTGGACACCGGGCGGAGATACGCAGTATTTT; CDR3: CASSLIIWTPGGDTQYF
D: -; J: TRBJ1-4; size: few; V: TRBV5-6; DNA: TGTGCCAGCAGCTTCGGGGAGGGCGAAAAACTGTTTTTT; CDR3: CASSFGEGEKLFF
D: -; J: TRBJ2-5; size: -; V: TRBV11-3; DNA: TGTGCCAGCAGCTGGAGGGGGCAGGGGACCCAGTACTTC; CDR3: CASSWRGQGTQYF
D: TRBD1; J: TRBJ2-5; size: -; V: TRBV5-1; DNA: TGCGCCAGCAGCTTGGCCGGGATGGAGACAGGGCAAGAGACCCAGTACTTC; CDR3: CASSLAGMETGQETQYF
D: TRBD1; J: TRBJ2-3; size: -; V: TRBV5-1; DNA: TGCGCCAGCCAACAGGGGTCGGTGACAGATACGCAGTATTTT; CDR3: CASQQGSVTDTQYF
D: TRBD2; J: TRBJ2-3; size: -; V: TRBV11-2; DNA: TGTGCCAGCAGCATAAAGACTAGCGGGCGCCGCACAGATACGCAGTATTTT; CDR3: CASSIKTSGRRTDTQYF
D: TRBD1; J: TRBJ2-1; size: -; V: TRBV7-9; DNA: TGTGCCAGCACTATTGGACAGGGGGCCGTCTATGAGCAGTTCTTC; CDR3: CASTIGQGAVYEQFF
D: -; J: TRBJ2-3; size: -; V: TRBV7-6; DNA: TGTGCCAGCAGCTTAGCGACAGATACGCAGTATTTT; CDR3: CASSLATDTQYF
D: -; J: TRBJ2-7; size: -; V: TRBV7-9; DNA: TGTGCCAGCAGCTGGACAGTCTACGAGCAGTACTTC; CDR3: CASSWTVYEQYF
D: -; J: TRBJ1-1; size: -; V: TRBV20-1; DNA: TGCAGTGCTACGGGTGGCACTGAAGCTTTCTTT; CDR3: CSATGGTEAFF
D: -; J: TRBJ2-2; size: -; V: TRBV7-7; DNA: TGTGCCAGCAGCCCAGGGGGGAAGGACACCGGGGAGCTGTTTTTT; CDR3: CASSPGGKDTGELFF
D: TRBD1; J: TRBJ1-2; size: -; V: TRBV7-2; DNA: TGTGCCAGCAGCTCTACGGGAGGACAGGGCGATGGCTACACCTTC; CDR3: CASSSTGGQGDGYTF
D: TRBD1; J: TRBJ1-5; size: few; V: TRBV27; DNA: TGTGCCAGCGCAACAGGGGCTGGGAATCAGCCCCAGCATTTT; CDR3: CASATGAGNQPQHF